The text below deals with one T cell receptor (beta chain). Its antigen is unknown. This sample is part of a study of PD-1 blockade in classical Hodgkin lymphoma. Time point noted: cycle 4 day 1 (C4D1), after six to seven weeks of nivolumab. All patients relapsed after autologous stem cell transplantation, and brentuximab vedotin exposure varied. Study conclusions and caveats: Compared with healthy donors, newly diagnosed patients reportedly showed lower baseline TCR diversity.

Produced via immunoSEQ multiplex PCR; TCRdb's table is partial and in-frame only. The sample includes fewer than 55,000 clones, around 80% seen only once; the top ten take around 37%. The length of the CDR3 is 16 residues. V was trimmed by 5 bases and J by 0 bases, leaving 13 bases between them. The germline gives CDR1 SGHTA, CDR2 FQGNSA. The receptor comes from a human donor with classical Hodgkin lymphoma. Sample: peripheral blood mononuclear cells (PBMCs), taken before the fourth cycle of nivolumab. The rearrangement uses TRBV7-2 and TRBJ2-2; no firm D call. The CDR3 nucleotides are TGTGCCAGCAGCCTCGCCTCAGCTGCGAACACCGGGGAGCTGTTTTTT. This sequence encodes CASSLASAANTGELFF.